These 19 T cell receptor beta chains came from one sample sequenced in a study of T cells in Graves' hyperthyroidism and ophthalmopathy. Amplification of TCR beta CDR3 regions used RNA as the template. The HTBI set primed first-round TCR CDR3 RT-PCR. TCRdb used MiXCR to reprocess the multiplex PCR reads, holding one entry per CDR3 protein. Among hundreds of thousands of distinct CDR3 sequences listed, 15% to 20% were seen once. The sample consisted of blood. Receptors were obtained from a woman younger than 30 with Graves' hyperthyroidism.

This clonotype showed up many times. The rearrangement joins TRBV6-1 to TRBJ2-7, with 7 bases lining up with TRBD1. The CDR3 runs 12 residues. CDR1 and CDR2 (germline): MNHNS, SASEGT. The trim removed 7 bases at V and 4 bases at J, leaving 4 bases unmatched. The CDR3 loop is CASTRQGYEQYF. The CDR3 region has the DNA TGTGCCAGCACCCGACAGGGTTACGAGCAGTACTTC.

There are a few counts of this clonotype. This chain joins TRBV18 and TRBJ1-5; tentative D call: TRBD1 (5 bases). CDR3 size: 14 residues. V was pared by 3 bases and J by 11 bases, with 17 bases between. Germline values: CDR1 KGHSH, CDR2 LQKENI. As DNA, the CDR3 is TGTGCCAGCTCACCCCAGCCGGGACTCGGGGCCCAGCATTTT. Translation: CASSPQPGLGAQHF.

This clonotype was found many times. This chain uses TRBV9 with TRBJ2-3; 8 bases map to TRBD2. Trimming removed 1 base from V and 5 bases from J; junction bases left unmatched: 9. This CDR3 has 16 amino acids. Per the germline V gene, CDR1 is SGDLS and CDR2 is YYNGEE. The CDR3 coding sequence is TGTGCCAGCAGCGTATCCAACGGGGGGGCAATAGATACGCAGTATTTT. This gives the protein CASSVSNGGAIDTQYF.

This clonotype has a count of ten or more. The chain couples TRBV5-1 to TRBJ1-2; 9 bases align to TRBD1. The V gene end was trimmed by 3 bases and the J gene end by 2 bases; junction bases not matched to a gene: 2. The CDR3 consists of 14 residues. In germline, CDR1 is SGHRS, CDR2 YFSETQ. The CDR3 here is CASSSQGANYGYTF. CDR3 DNA: TGCGCCAGCAGCTCACAGGGGGCAAACTATGGCTACACCTTC.

There are many counts of this clonotype. The chain uses TRBV11-2 and TRBJ2-5, with TRBD2 as a possible D gene (6 bases). Germline CDR1 reads SGHAT; CDR2 reads FQNNGV. Trimming took off 3 bases at V and 5 bases at J, with 16 bases between the two ends. The CDR3 is made up of 15 amino acids. CDR3 sequence: CASSFAPGVRETQYF. The DNA of the CDR3 is TGTGCCAGCAGCTTTGCCCCGGGGGTTCGTGAGACCCAGTACTTC.

There are many counts of this clonotype. The chain combines TRBV6-5 with TRBJ1-2; D might be TRBD1 (5 bases). The CDR3 contains 13 residues. The V end lost 6 bases, the J end lost 4 bases, and 12 bases lay between the germline ends. CDR1 and CDR2 from the germline V gene are MNHEY and SVGAGI. The CDR3 nucleotides read TGTGCCAGCAGGGGACGGGCGCCCTATGGCTACACCTTC. It is translated as CASRGRAPYGYTF.

This clonotype occurred once. V is TRBV6-5 and J is TRBJ1-6; D unresolved. From germline, CDR1 is MNHEY and CDR2 SVGAGI. Trimming shortened V by 2 bases and J by 4 bases, and 9 bases separated the two germline ends. This CDR3 region has 15 residues. CDR3 nucleotides: TGTGCCAGCAGTTACGGCGACACTTATAATTCACCCCTCCACTTT. It yields the protein CASSYGDTYNSPLHF.

This clonotype was counted many times. The rearrangement uses TRBV27 and TRBJ2-2, with 7 bases fitting TRBD1. This CDR3 region has 16 residues. Per germline, CDR1 MNHEY and CDR2 SMNVEV (reference sequence). The ends lost 10 bases at V and 5 bases at J; junction bases unmatched: 16. The CDR3 region is CATNSLGQGDTGELFF. DNA of the CDR3: TGTGCCACCAACTCCCTCGGGCAGGGGGATACCGGGGAGCTGTTTTTT.

This clonotype was recorded many times. The rearrangement links TRBV20-1 to TRBJ2-1; TRBD1 agrees at 7 bases. Germline CDR1 reads DFQATT; CDR2 reads SNEGSKA (reference sequence). The CDR3 has 14 amino acids. The junction had 4 bases not matched to a gene; V was cut back by 3 bases and J by 2 bases. The CDR3 region has the DNA TGCAGTGCTAGTAGACAGGGTACCTACAATGAGCAGTTCTTC. Residues: CSASRQGTYNEQFF.

This clonotype was recorded many times. V is TRBV6-5 and J is TRBJ2-7, with D possibly being TRBD2 (5 bases). Trimming took 7 bases from V and 6 from J, leaving 10 bases between them. The CDR3 is made up of 11 amino acids. In germline, CDR1 is MNHEY, CDR2 SVGAGI. The CDR3 loop reads CASTRGVEQYF. CDR3 nucleotides: TGTGCCAGCACCCGGGGTGTCGAGCAGTACTTC.

The J gene is TRBJ1-3, the V gene TRBV6-5; D not resolved. In germline, CDR1 is MNHEY, CDR2 SVGAGI. Between the trimmed V and J ends, which lost 0 bases and 4 bases, there was a span of 13 bases. The CDR3 extends over 16 amino acids. The CDR3 region has the DNA TGTGCCAGCAGTTACTCGATCGTGGGTCCCGGAAACACCATATATTTT. Translated, it gives CASSYSIVGPGNTIYF.

This clonotype was counted between two and nine times. A much larger clone lies a single base off, so this may be a read error. Since the CDR3 does not end with the conserved phenylalanine or tryptophan, this likely comes from a read error. This chain connects TRBV15 to TRBJ1-2, with a possible D match to TRBD1 (6 bases). This CDR3 region has 13 residues. Germline CDR1 and CDR2: LNHNV and YYDKDF (reference sequence). Trimming pared 6 bases from V and 3 bases from J, leaving 11 bases between. The CDR3 reads CATSNQGYYGYTY. CDR3 nucleotides: TGTGCCACCAGTAACCAGGGGTACTATGGCTACACCTAC.

The V gene is TRBV12-3 or TRBV12-4, the J gene TRBJ1-6; maybe TRBD1 (5 bases). Trimming took off 3 bases at V and 6 bases at J, with 12 bases between the two ends. The CDR3 spans 15 residues. The CDR3 nucleotides are TGTGCCAGCAGTTTTCAGGGTAAATCTAATTCACCCCTCCACTTT. Its translation is CASSFQGKSNSPLHF.

Ten or more counts support this clonotype. The genes are TRBV7-9 and TRBJ1-5, with D uncertain. V gave up 1 base and J gave up 7 bases, with 8 bases separating them. The length of the CDR3 is 13 residues. Germline CDR1 SEHNR, CDR2 FQNEAQ (reference sequence). CDR3 sequence reads: CASSLGSGQPQHF. CDR3 sequence (DNA): TGTGCCAGCAGCTTAGGTTCGGGACAGCCCCAGCATTTT.

This clonotype was observed a few times. The chain joins TRBV12-3 or TRBV12-4 to TRBJ1-5; no reliable D call. V was trimmed by 7 bases and J by 5 bases, leaving 12 bases between them. The length of the CDR3 is 13 residues. The DNA of the CDR3 is TGTGCCAGCACCTCAACCGGGGATCAGCCCCAGCATTTT. It yields the protein CASTSTGDQPQHF.

The chain uses TRBV2 and TRBJ1-2; 7 bases line up with TRBD1. The CDR3 sequence is 15 residues long. The germline V gene encodes CDR1 SNHLY and CDR2 FYNNEI. The J segment lost 9 bases and the V segment lost 1 base, leaving 11 bases of the junction unmatched. In DNA form, the CDR3 reads TGTGCCAGCAGTGAAGTTCTTAGGACAGGCAGGAGCTACACCTTC. Protein: CASSEVLRTGRSYTF.

V usage is TRBV20-1 and J usage is TRBJ1-1; 7 nucleotides match TRBD1. The V gene's germline CDR1 is DFQATT and CDR2 SNEGSKA (reference sequence). This CDR3 spans 14 amino acids. V lost 5 bases and J lost 1; bases outside the gene matches: 7. Written as DNA, the CDR3 is TGCAGTGCTTCCAAGACAGGGCCGAACACTGAAGCTTTCTTT. It is translated as CSASKTGPNTEAFF.

The V call is TRBV12-3 or TRBV12-4, the J call TRBJ1-5, with TRBD1 matching over 10 bases. The CDR3 totals 15 residues. V was clipped by 7 bases and J by 7 bases; unmatched bases: 10. The CDR3 protein is CASTPGTGEGQPQHF. In nucleotides, the CDR3 is TGTGCCAGCACCCCTGGGACAGGGGAAGGGCAGCCCCAGCATTTT.

This clonotype was counted many times. The chain has TRBV19 and TRBJ1-5; no reliable D call. V gave up 2 bases and J gave up 4 bases, with 12 bases separating them. The CDR3 spans 15 residues. Germline assignment: CDR1 LNHDA and CDR2 SQIVND (reference sequence). Written as DNA, the CDR3 is TGTGCCAGTAGTATAAGAAAGTGGGAGAATCAGCCCCAGCATTTT. Its translation: CASSIRKWENQPQHF. Full variable domain (missing parts from reference TRBV19 and TRBJ1-5): DGGITQSPKYLFRKEGQNVTLSCEQNLNHDAMYWYRQDPGQGLRLIYYSQIVNDFQKGDIAEGYSVSREKKESFPLTVTSAQKNPTAFYLCASSIRKWENQPQHFGDGTRLSIL.